This TCR beta chain was recovered during a study of CD8 T cells in ankylosing spondylitis. 5'-RACE, quantitative and with molecular barcodes, yielded the TCR beta libraries. TCRdb processed the 5' RACE reads anew with MiXCR; each CDR3 protein has one entry. The data hold about 400,000 distinct CDR3 sequences, with approximately 20% observed a single time. There are a few counts of this clonotype. The antigen remains unidentified. The ends were cut back, 1 base at V and 3 bases at J, with 4 bases in the middle. The CDR3 is 13 amino acids. The V gene's germline CDR1 is SGHRS and CDR2 YFSETQ. Study observations and caveats: Researchers reportedly found disease-linked clones significantly enriched in matched ankylosing spondylitis synovial fluid. Seemingly distinctive of ankylosing spondylitis blood was a TCR beta motif formed by eight highly homologous variants. Certain motif variants had earlier appeared in reactive arthritis synovial fluid and blood.

The receptor was derived from a male donor with ankylosing spondylitis. The V call is TRBV5-1, the J call TRBJ2-2; no firm D call. Sequencing was performed on blood, either unsorted or a sorted T cell fraction (not recorded which). CDR3 bases: TGCGCCAGCAGCTTGATCCACACCGGGGAGCTGTTTTTT. As protein: CASSLIHTGELFF.